Included here is one T cell receptor (beta chain) sequence, with context. Documented time point: newly diagnosed GD, antithyroid drugs for less than 3 months. Making the TCR library involved RNA that had been extracted from PBMCs. This sample was taken from a study of regulatory T cells in long-lasting Graves disease. Germline loops: CDR1 LGHNT, CDR2 FRNRAP. The CDR3 sequence is 12 residues long. The V end lost 1 base, the J end lost 5 bases, and 3 bases lay between the germline ends. Both iRepertoire HTBI primers and Arm-PCR of CDR3 regions were used to build the TCR beta libraries. TCRdb ran MiXCR on the multiplex PCR reads and lists one entry per CDR3 protein. The data show 360,000 or so distinct CDR3 sequences, 12% seen once. These data were also reused for a study on T cells in Graves' hyperthyroidism and ophthalmopathy. In that study: Researchers found most expanded thyroid clonotypes above 0.001 in blood as well.

The chain recombines TRBV12-5 with TRBJ1-5; no firm D call. Sequenced here: peripheral blood mononuclear cells (PBMCs), sampled at new diagnosis, from a patient treated with antithyroid drugs. The TCR sequence derives from a woman between 18 and 30 years old with Graves disease. CDR3 coding DNA: TGTGCTAGTGGTTTGGCCGATCAGCCCCAGCATTTT. It yields the protein CASGLADQPQHF.